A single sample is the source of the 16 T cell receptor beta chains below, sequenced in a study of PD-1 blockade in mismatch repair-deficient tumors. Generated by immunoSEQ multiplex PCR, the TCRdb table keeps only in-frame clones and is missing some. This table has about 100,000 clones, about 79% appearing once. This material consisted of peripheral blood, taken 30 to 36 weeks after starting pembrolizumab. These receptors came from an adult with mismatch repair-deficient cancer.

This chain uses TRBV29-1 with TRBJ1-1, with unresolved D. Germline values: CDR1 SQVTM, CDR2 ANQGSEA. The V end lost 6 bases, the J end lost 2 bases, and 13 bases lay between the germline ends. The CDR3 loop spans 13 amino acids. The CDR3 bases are TGCAGCGTCGCCGAGGCCCGTAACACTGAAGCTTTCTTT. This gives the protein CSVAEARNTEAFF.

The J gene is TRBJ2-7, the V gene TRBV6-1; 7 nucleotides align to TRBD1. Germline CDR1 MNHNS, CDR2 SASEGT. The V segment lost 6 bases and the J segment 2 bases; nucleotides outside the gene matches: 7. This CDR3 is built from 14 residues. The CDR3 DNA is TGTGCCAGCAGGAGACAGGGCACCCCCTACGAGCAGTACTTC. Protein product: CASRRQGTPYEQYF.

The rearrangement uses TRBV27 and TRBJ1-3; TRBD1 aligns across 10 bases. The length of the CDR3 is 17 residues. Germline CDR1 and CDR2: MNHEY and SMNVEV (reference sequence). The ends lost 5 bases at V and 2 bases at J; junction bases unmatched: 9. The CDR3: CASSGDRGPRPGNTIYF. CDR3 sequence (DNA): TGTGCCAGCAGTGGCGACAGGGGGCCAAGACCTGGAAACACCATATATTTT.

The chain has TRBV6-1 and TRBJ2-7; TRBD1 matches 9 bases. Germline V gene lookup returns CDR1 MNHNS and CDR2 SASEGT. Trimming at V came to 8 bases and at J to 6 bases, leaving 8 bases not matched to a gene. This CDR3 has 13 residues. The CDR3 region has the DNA TGTGCCAGCCGGGACAGGGTACAAGGCGAGCAGTACTTC. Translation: CASRDRVQGEQYF.

CDR3 nucleotide sequence: TGTGCCAGCAGCCCCAAGGCTAGGGATGAGCAGTTCTTC. Encoded protein: CASSPKARDEQFF. The chain employs TRBV7-2 and TRBJ2-1, with unresolved D. Per the germline V gene, CDR1 is SGHTA and CDR2 is FQGNSA. Deletions cut 5 bases from V and 8 bases from J, with 13 bases between. There are 13 residues in the CDR3.

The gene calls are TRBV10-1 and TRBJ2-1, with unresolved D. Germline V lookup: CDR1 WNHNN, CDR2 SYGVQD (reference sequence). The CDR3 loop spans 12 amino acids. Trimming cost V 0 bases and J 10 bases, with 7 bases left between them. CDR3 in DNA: TGCGCCAGCAGTGAGTCCAGTAGGGAGCAGTTCTTC. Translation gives CASSESSREQFF.

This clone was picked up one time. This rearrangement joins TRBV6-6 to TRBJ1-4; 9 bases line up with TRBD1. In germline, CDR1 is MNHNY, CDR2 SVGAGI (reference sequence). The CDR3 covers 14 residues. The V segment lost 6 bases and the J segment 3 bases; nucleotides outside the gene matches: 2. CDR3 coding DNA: TGTGCCAGCAGACAGGGGGCTTCTAATGAAAAACTGTTTTTT. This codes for CASRQGASNEKLFF.

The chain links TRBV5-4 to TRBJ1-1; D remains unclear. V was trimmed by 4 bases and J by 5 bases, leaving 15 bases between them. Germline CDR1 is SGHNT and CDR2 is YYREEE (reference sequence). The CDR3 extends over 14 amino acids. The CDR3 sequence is CASSPLGERTEAFF. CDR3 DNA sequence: TGTGCCAGCAGCCCCCTAGGCGAGCGGACTGAAGCTTTCTTT.

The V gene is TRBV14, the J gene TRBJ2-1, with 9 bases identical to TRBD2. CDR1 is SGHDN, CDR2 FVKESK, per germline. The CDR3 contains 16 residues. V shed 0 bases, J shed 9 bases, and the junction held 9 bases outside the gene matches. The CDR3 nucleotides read TGTGCCAGCAGCCAAGATTCCGGCGGGAGGGCCTTTGAGCAGTTCTTC. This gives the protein CASSQDSGGRAFEQFF.

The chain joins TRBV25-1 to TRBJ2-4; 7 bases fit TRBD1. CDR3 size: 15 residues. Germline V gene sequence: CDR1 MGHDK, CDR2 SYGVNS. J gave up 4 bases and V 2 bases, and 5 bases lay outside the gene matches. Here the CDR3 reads CASSEPQGCKNIQYF. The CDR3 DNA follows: TGTGCCAGCAGTGAACCACAGGGGTGTAAAAACATTCAGTACTTC.

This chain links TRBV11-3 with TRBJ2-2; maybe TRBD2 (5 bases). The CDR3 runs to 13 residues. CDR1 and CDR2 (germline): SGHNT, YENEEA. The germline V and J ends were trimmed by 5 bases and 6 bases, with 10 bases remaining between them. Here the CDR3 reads CASSLLAPGELFF. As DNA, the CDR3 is TGTGCCAGCAGCCTCCTAGCCCCCGGGGAGCTGTTTTTT.

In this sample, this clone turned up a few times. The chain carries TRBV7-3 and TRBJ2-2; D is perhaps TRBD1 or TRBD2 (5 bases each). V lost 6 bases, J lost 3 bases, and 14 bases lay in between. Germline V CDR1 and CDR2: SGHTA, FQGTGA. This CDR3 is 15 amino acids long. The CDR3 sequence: CASRPRVGDTGELFF. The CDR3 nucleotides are TGTGCCAGCAGGCCGCGTGTGGGGGACACCGGGGAGCTGTTTTTT.

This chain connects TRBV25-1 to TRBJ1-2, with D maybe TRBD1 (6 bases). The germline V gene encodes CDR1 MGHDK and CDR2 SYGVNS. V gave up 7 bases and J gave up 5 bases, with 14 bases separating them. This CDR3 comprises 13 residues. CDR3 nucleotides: TGTGCCAGCACGCAACAGGGCAGTTATGGCTACACCTTC. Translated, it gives CASTQQGSYGYTF.

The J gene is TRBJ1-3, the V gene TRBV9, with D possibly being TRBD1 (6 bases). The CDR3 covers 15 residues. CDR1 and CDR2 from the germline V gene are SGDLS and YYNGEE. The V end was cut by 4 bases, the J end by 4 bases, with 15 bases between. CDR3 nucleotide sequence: TGTGCCAGCAGCCTTCGGGGGCTAGGGGGAAACACCATATATTTT. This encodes CASSLRGLGGNTIYF.

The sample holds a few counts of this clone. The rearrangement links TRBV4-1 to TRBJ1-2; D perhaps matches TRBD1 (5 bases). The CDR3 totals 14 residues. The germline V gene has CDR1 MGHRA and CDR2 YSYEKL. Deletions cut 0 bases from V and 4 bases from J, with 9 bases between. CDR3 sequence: CASSQDRGGYGYTF. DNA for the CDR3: TGCGCCAGCAGCCAAGATCGGGGCGGCTATGGCTACACCTTC.

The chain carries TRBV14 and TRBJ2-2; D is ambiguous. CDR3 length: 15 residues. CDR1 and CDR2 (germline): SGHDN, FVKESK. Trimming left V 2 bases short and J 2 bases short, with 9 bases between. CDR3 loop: CASSQYSPNTGELFF. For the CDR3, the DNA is TGTGCCAGCAGCCAATACTCACCAAACACCGGGGAGCTGTTTTTT.